The 28 T cell receptor beta chains below come from one sample, sequenced in a study of T cell responses to AZD1222 COVID-19 vaccine. Sequencing was performed with immunoSEQ multiplex PCR; in TCRdb, only in-frame clones are kept and a portion is missing. Of some 120,000 clones listed, around 87% are singletons. Source: peripheral blood, taken on day 0 of AZD1222 vaccination. Receptors were obtained from an adult in good health.

The CDR3 protein is CASSSGTGFTGELFF. CDR3 coding DNA: TGTGCCAGCAGCTCCGGGACAGGGTTCACCGGGGAGCTGTTTTTT. The V call is TRBV7-8, the J call TRBJ2-2; TRBD1 agrees at 9 bases. The V gene's germline CDR1 is SGHVS and CDR2 FQNEAQ. The CDR3 has 15 amino acids. The V gene end was trimmed by 4 bases and the J gene end by 4 bases; junction bases not matched to a gene: 4.

CDR3 sequence: CASSSRDRSGTGPLSGYTF. The CDR3 DNA reads as TGTGCCAGCAGCTCCCGAGATAGGTCCGGGACAGGGCCACTTAGTGGCTACACCTTC. The chain is built from TRBV7-9 and TRBJ1-2, with 9 bases lining up with TRBD1. Germline V gene lookup returns CDR1 SEHNR and CDR2 FQNEAQ (reference sequence). There are 19 residues in the CDR3. The V gene end was trimmed by 4 bases and the J gene end by 7 bases; junction bases not matched to a gene: 22.

This clone was observed a few times. The rearrangement links TRBV23-1 to TRBJ1-1, with a tentative D call TRBD1 (5 bases). TRBV23-1 is an ORF for which the function is uncertain. V lost 7 bases and J 4 bases, leaving 16 bases between the germline ends. The CDR3 runs 14 residues. CDR3 DNA sequence: TGCGCCAGCACCATGGGGGGAGGCAGCACTGAAGCTTTCTTT. Its protein is CASTMGGGSTEAFF.

The chain joins TRBV12-3 or TRBV12-4 to TRBJ1-1; no firm D call. V was trimmed by 1 base and J by 3 bases, leaving 6 bases between them. CDR3 length equals 13 residues. This CDR3 is CASSLDMYTEAFF. Written as DNA, the CDR3 is TGTGCCAGCAGTTTAGACATGTACACTGAAGCTTTCTTT.

CDR3 residues: CASSRRTAPRGYEQYF. Here the CDR3 DNA reads TGTGCCAGCAGCCGCCGGACGGCTCCACGCGGGTACGAGCAGTACTTC. V gene TRBV7-9 combines with J gene TRBJ2-7; a possible D gene is TRBD2 (5 bases). Trimming removed 5 bases at V and 4 bases at J, with 21 bases between. This CDR3 is built from 16 residues. The germline gives CDR1 SEHNR, CDR2 FQNEAQ (reference sequence).

This sequence joins TRBV5-1 and TRBJ2-2, with a tentative D call TRBD2 (6 bases). CDR1 and CDR2 from the germline V gene are SGHRS and YFSETQ. The CDR3 sequence is 13 residues long. Deletions cut 5 bases from V and 6 bases from J, with 11 bases between. The chain's CDR3 is CASSAGLPGELFF. The CDR3 DNA sequence: TGCGCCAGCAGTGCGGGACTCCCCGGGGAGCTGTTTTTT.

V gene TRBV5-1 combines with J gene TRBJ2-5, with D tentatively TRBD1 or TRBD2 (5 bases each). With 0 bases removed from V and 1 base from J, the gap between germline ends came to 13 bases. The germline V gene has CDR1 SGHRS and CDR2 YFSETQ. The CDR3 covers 16 residues. As DNA, the CDR3 is TGCGCCAGCAGCTTGGGGGGGTCGGGCTCCCAAGAGACCCAGTACTTC. Translating it yields CASSLGGSGSQETQYF.

This clone was observed once. The gene calls are TRBV5-1 and TRBJ2-7; the D gene is possibly TRBD1 (6 bases). V lost 4 bases to trimming and J lost 5 bases, with 13 bases between them. Germline values: CDR1 SGHRS, CDR2 YFSETQ. The CDR3 spans 13 residues. The CDR3 DNA sequence: TGCGCCAGCAGCCTCAGGGGTTTCGACGAGCAGTACTTC. Translated: CASSLRGFDEQYF. Full variable domain (rest looked up from reference TRBV5-1 and TRBJ2-7): KAGVTQTPRYLIKTRGQQVTLSCSPISGHRSVSWYQQTPGQGLQFLFEYFSETQRNKGNFPGRFSGRQFSNSRSEMNVSTLELGDSALYLCASSLRGFDEQYFGPGTRLTVT.

The chain recombines TRBV18 with TRBJ1-1, with D unresolved. Germline V gene data show CDR1 as KGHSH and CDR2 as LQKENI. The germline V and J ends were trimmed by 4 bases and 0 bases, with 12 bases remaining between them. This CDR3 has 15 residues. CDR3 sequence: CASSLSAEMNTEAFF. Here the CDR3 DNA reads TGTGCCAGCTCACTGTCCGCGGAGATGAACACTGAAGCTTTCTTT.

The chain recombines TRBV4-2 with TRBJ2-1, with 8 bases fitting TRBD2. This CDR3 contains 16 residues. J gave up 5 bases and V 0 bases, and 6 bases lay outside the gene matches. CDR1 and CDR2 from the germline V gene are LGHNA and YNFKEQ. Written as DNA, the CDR3 is TGTGCCAGCAGCCAAGATGGACGGGGGGGCCACAATGAGCAGTTCTTC. Its protein is CASSQDGRGGHNEQFF.

In this sample, this clone turned up once. The chain carries TRBV19 and TRBJ1-1; D is ambiguous. Deletions cut 6 bases from V and 5 bases from J, with 16 bases between. The CDR3 contains 14 residues. CDR1 and CDR2 (germline): LNHDA, SQIVND (reference sequence). The CDR3 loop reads CASRTVVEDTEAFF. In nucleotides, the CDR3 is TGTGCCAGTAGGACGGTTGTCGAAGATACTGAAGCTTTCTTT.

V and J are TRBV27 and TRBJ1-3; D uncertain. There are 13 residues in the CDR3. Germline V gives CDR1 MNHEY, CDR2 SMNVEV (reference sequence). The V end lost 8 bases, the J end lost 4 bases, and 12 bases lay between the germline ends. The CDR3 here is CASALTGGNTIYF. CDR3 nucleotide sequence: TGTGCCAGCGCGCTGACCGGGGGAAACACCATATATTTT.

This chain joins TRBV12-3 or TRBV12-4 and TRBJ2-5, with D possibly being TRBD2 (5 bases). This CDR3 is 13 amino acids long. Deletions cut 7 bases from V and 7 bases from J, with 16 bases between. CDR3 region: CASTTTIGVTQYF. As DNA, the CDR3 is TGTGCCAGCACCACGACTATCGGTGTGACCCAGTACTTC.

The CDR3 nucleotides are TGTGCCAGCAGCTTAGGGGGAATAGCGGGGGAACAAGAGACCCAGTACTTC. Protein product: CASSLGGIAGEQETQYF. V usage is TRBV7-2 and J usage is TRBJ2-5; 9 nucleotides line up with TRBD2. Germline loops: CDR1 SGHTA, CDR2 FQGNSA. The CDR3 is 17 residues long. V gave up 1 base and J gave up 2 bases; unmatched junction bases: 8.

This sequence joins TRBV19 and TRBJ2-2; no clear D gene. This CDR3 has 11 amino acids. Between the trimmed V and J ends, which lost 2 bases and 5 bases, there was a span of 0 bases. Germline V gene sequence: CDR1 LNHDA, CDR2 SQIVND (reference sequence). The CDR3 protein is CASSITGELFF. The CDR3 nucleotides read TGTGCCAGTAGTATAACCGGGGAGCTGTTTTTT.

The chain links TRBV11-3 to TRBJ2-7; 10 bases are a match to TRBD1. With V trimmed by 1 base and J by 7 bases, 1 base remained unmatched. Germline CDR1 and CDR2: SGHNT and YENEEA. This CDR3 spans 13 amino acids. CDR3 nucleotides: TGTGCCAGCAGCTTAGGGACAGGGGGGGAGCAGTACTTC. It yields the protein CASSLGTGGEQYF.

The rearrangement links TRBV9 to TRBJ2-2; D tentatively reads TRBD1 or TRBD2 (6 bases each). V was cut by 4 bases and J by 1 base, with 14 bases left in between. Germline V gene sequence: CDR1 SGDLS, CDR2 YYNGEE. CDR3 size: 16 residues. CDR3 DNA: TGTGCCAGCAGCTCGCCTGGGGGGCTGAACACCGGGGAGCTGTTTTTT. Protein product: CASSSPGGLNTGELFF.

This clone was recorded a few times. The genes are TRBV7-9 and TRBJ2-7; D ambiguous. This CDR3 is 12 amino acids long. Looked up from germline, CDR1 is SEHNR and CDR2 is FQNEAQ (reference sequence). Deletions cut 5 bases from V and 2 bases from J, with 7 bases between. The CDR3 DNA sequence: TGTGCCAGCAGCAAAAATCCCTACGAGCAGTACTTC. It encodes CASSKNPYEQYF. Full variable domain (remainder filled in from reference TRBV7-9 and TRBJ2-7): DTGVSQNPRHKITKRGQNVTFRCDPISEHNRLYWYRQTLGQGPEFLTYFQNEAQLEKSRLLSDRFSAERPKGSFSTLEIQRTEQGDSAMYLCASSKNPYEQYFGPGTRLTVT.

The chain has TRBV27 and TRBJ2-7; 10 positions agree with TRBD2. After removal of 8 bases from V and 2 bases from J, the junction contained 9 bases not matched to a gene. Germline V CDR1 and CDR2: MNHEY, SMNVEV (reference sequence). The CDR3 has 15 amino acids. The CDR3 is CASRRERGGPYEQYF. For the CDR3, the DNA is TGTGCCAGCCGTCGGGAGCGGGGGGGCCCCTACGAGCAGTACTTC.

The chain has TRBV10-3 and TRBJ1-1; D gene ambiguous. Trimming stripped 10 bases from V and 1 base from J, with 13 bases between. Germline CDR1 ENHRY, CDR2 SYGVKD. The CDR3 loop spans 13 amino acids. CDR3 DNA: TGTGCCACCCGTGGTTTGGAGAACACTGAAGCTTTCTTT. This translates into CATRGLENTEAFF.

This clone appeared once. This chain joins TRBV9 and TRBJ2-1; D tentatively reads TRBD1 or TRBD2 (6 bases each). In germline, CDR1 is SGDLS, CDR2 YYNGEE. V was shortened by 0 bases and J by 6 bases, with 13 bases between the two germline ends. The CDR3 extends over 15 amino acids. The CDR3 region is CASSVGGGSSNEQFF. As DNA, the CDR3 is TGTGCCAGCAGCGTAGGAGGGGGGAGCAGCAATGAGCAGTTCTTC.

V and J are TRBV7-9 and TRBJ2-2, with 9 bases aligning to TRBD1. This CDR3 contains 16 residues. Per the germline V gene, CDR1 is SEHNR and CDR2 is FQNEAQ (reference sequence). V dropped 5 bases and J dropped 3; count of bases not matched to a gene: 7. The CDR3 reads CASSPTGGVDTGELFF. The CDR3 region has the DNA TGTGCCAGCAGCCCAACAGGGGGCGTCGACACCGGGGAGCTGTTTTTT.

V is TRBV19 and J is TRBJ2-1; D gene unclear. The CDR3 spans 13 residues. The germline CDR1 and CDR2 sequences are LNHDA and SQIVND (reference sequence). Trimming left V 3 bases short and J 3 bases short, with 6 bases between. DNA of the CDR3: TGTGCCAGTAGTATCTATTTCTACAATGAGCAGTTCTTC. This codes for CASSIYFYNEQFF.

The chain recombines TRBV5-8 with TRBJ2-5; D remains ambiguous. The length of the CDR3 is 13 residues. The V end was cut by 0 bases, the J end by 3 bases, with 6 bases between. Germline values: CDR1 SGHTS, CDR2 YDEGEE. The CDR3 DNA follows: TGTGCCAGCAGCTTGGGACCTGAAGAGACCCAGTACTTC. It is translated as CASSLGPEETQYF.

This clone has only a few counts. This chain joins TRBV5-4 and TRBJ2-7; 9 bases match TRBD1. The CDR3 length is 14 residues. The V gene end was trimmed by 0 bases and the J gene end by 5 bases; junction bases not matched to a gene: 3. CDR1 is SGHNT, CDR2 YYREEE, per germline (reference sequence). In DNA form, the CDR3 reads TGTGCCAGCAGCTTGGGACAGGGGGAGAACGAGCAGTACTTC. The encoded protein is CASSLGQGENEQYF.

The V gene is TRBV2, the J gene TRBJ1-1, with a weak D call TRBD1 (6 bases). V was pared by 4 bases and J by 1 base, with 10 bases between. CDR3 size: 14 residues. Looked up from germline, CDR1 is SNHLY and CDR2 is FYNNEI. The CDR3 loop is CASSGGQPNTEAFF. In nucleotides, the CDR3 is TGTGCCAGCAGTGGGGGACAACCGAACACTGAAGCTTTCTTT.

V usage is TRBV2 and J usage is TRBJ2-5; D possibly corresponds to TRBD1 (5 bases). This CDR3 is 15 amino acids long. V shed 8 bases and J shed 1 base, with 17 bases lying between them. Per germline, CDR1 SNHLY and CDR2 FYNNEI. The CDR3 protein is CASGAAGNPQETQYF. As DNA, the CDR3 is TGTGCCAGCGGGGCTGCAGGGAACCCCCAAGAGACCCAGTACTTC.

The V gene is TRBV7-8, the J gene TRBJ1-5; D uncertain. Trimming cost V 5 bases and J 1 base, with 12 bases left between them. Germline lookup yields CDR1 SGHVS and CDR2 FQNEAQ. This CDR3 is 15 amino acids long. The CDR3 region has the DNA TGTGCCAGCAGCCGATATCGGATGAGCAATCAGCCCCAGCATTTT. Its translation: CASSRYRMSNQPQHF.